The 14 T cell receptor beta chains listed next were all sequenced from one sample in a study of T-cell reconstitution after alpha-beta-depleted transplantation in children. The library targeted TCRbeta and was prepared with unique molecular identifiers. TCRdb re-derived calls from the PCR reads in MiXCR, one entry per CDR3 protein. The data contain roughly 790,000 distinct CDR3 sequences, roughly 15% of them singletons. This material consisted of PBMCs, mostly from graft donor cells, taken 360 days after TCRalphabeta/CD19-depleted stem cell transplant. These receptors all come from a male patient younger than 18 who had a stem cell transplant for acute lymphoblastic leukemia, so the T cells may come from the graft donor.

The V call is TRBV7-2, the J call TRBJ2-7; D gene uncertain. This CDR3 comprises 15 residues. Trimming pared 4 bases from V and 2 bases from J, leaving 15 bases between. In germline, CDR1 is SGHTA, CDR2 FQGNSA. This CDR3 reads CASSSSLATPYEQYF. CDR3 nucleotide sequence: TGTGCCAGCAGCTCATCCCTTGCTACACCCTACGAGCAGTACTTC.

CDR3 nucleotide sequence: TGTGCCAGCAGCTTCCAAGGGGTGGGTGAAGCTTTCTTT. Encoded protein: CASSFQGVGEAFF. The chain has TRBV7-3 and TRBJ1-1, with D possibly TRBD1 on 5 matching bases. V dropped 3 bases and J dropped 7 bases, with 12 bases sitting between them. Germline V CDR1 and CDR2: SGHTA, FQGTGA. The CDR3 length is 13 residues. The whole variable domain, filled in from reference TRBV7-3 and TRBJ1-1, reads GAGVSQTPSNKVTEKGKYVELRCDPISGHTALYWYRQSLGQGPEFLIYFQGTGAADDSGLPNDRFFAVRPEGSVSTLKIQRTERGDSAVYLCASSFQGVGEAFFGQGTRLTVV.

This chain connects TRBV7-8 to TRBJ2-2, with 8 bases matching TRBD2. Germline assignment: CDR1 SGHVS and CDR2 FQNEAQ. The J segment lost 4 bases and the V segment lost 3 bases, leaving 4 bases of the junction unmatched. This CDR3 has 15 amino acids. The CDR3 here is CASSLTSDSTGELFF. The CDR3 DNA reads TGTGCCAGCAGCTTGACTAGCGATAGCACCGGGGAGCTGTTTTTT.

This clonotype was seen only a few times. V gene TRBV7-9 combines with J gene TRBJ2-3; 9 bases match TRBD2. This CDR3 comprises 14 residues. The germline CDR1 and CDR2 sequences are SEHNR and FQNEAQ (reference sequence). V shed 5 bases, J shed 7 bases, and the junction held 7 bases outside the gene matches. Written as DNA, the CDR3 is TGTGCCAGCAGCCAACTGCGGGAGGGGCATACGCAGTATTTT. This translates into CASSQLREGHTQYF.

V gene TRBV7-9 combines with J gene TRBJ2-7; perhaps TRBD2 as D (7 bases). Germline V gene data show CDR1 as SEHNR and CDR2 as FQNEAQ (reference sequence). Trimming left V 7 bases short and J 1 base short, with 23 bases between. The CDR3 loop spans 17 amino acids. As DNA, the CDR3 is TGTGCCAGCATCCCTCCGGCCGGGGGGCGGGGATCCTACGAGCAGTACTTC. The encoded protein is CASIPPAGGRGSYEQYF.

The chain joins TRBV6-1 to TRBJ1-3, with a weak D call TRBD1 (6 bases). Germline V CDR1 and CDR2: MNHNS, SASEGT. Trimming removed 3 bases from V and 9 bases from J, with 15 bases in between. This CDR3 has 14 amino acids. As DNA, the CDR3 is TGTGCCAGCAGTGACAGGGGCGCTGGGAGCACCATATATTTT. This codes for CASSDRGAGSTIYF.

The chain employs TRBV3-1 and TRBJ2-4, with D possibly being TRBD2 (7 bases). This CDR3 has 18 residues. The V and J ends lost 6 bases and 5 bases respectively, with 26 bases between them. Germline V gives CDR1 LGHDT, CDR2 YNNKEL (reference sequence). The CDR3 spells CASRPGETRTGRENIQYF. In nucleotides, the CDR3 is TGTGCCAGCAGGCCAGGGGAGACGAGGACGGGGAGGGAAAACATTCAGTACTTC.

V usage is TRBV28 and J usage is TRBJ2-7, with 7 bases that match TRBD1. Germline V lookup: CDR1 MDHEN, CDR2 SYDVKM. J was trimmed by 0 bases and V by 2 bases; bases with no gene match: 13. The CDR3 length is 18 residues. The CDR3 coding sequence is TGTGCCAGCAGTTTAACCCTCCTACTACGGGACAGCTCCTACGAGCAGTACTTC. Encoded protein: CASSLTLLLRDSSYEQYF.

The V and J genes are TRBV28 and TRBJ2-7; the D gene is possibly TRBD1 (9 bases). Trimming took 5 bases from V and 3 from J, leaving 32 bases between them. The CDR3 runs 20 residues. The V gene's germline CDR1 is MDHEN and CDR2 SYDVKM. As DNA, the CDR3 is TGTGCCAGCAGTCCTAAGGGAAACACAGGGGGCGGACTAGCCTTCTACGAGCAGTACTTC. Its translation: CASSPKGNTGGGLAFYEQYF.

This clonotype was counted only a few times. The genes are TRBV15 and TRBJ2-7; tentatively, D is TRBD1 (6 bases). V was pared by 6 bases and J by 6 bases, with 15 bases between. This CDR3 spans 13 amino acids. CDR1 and CDR2 from the germline V gene are LNHNV and YYDKDF (reference sequence). The CDR3 is CATSSGTPVEQYF. The CDR3, as DNA: TGTGCCACCAGTTCCGGGACACCAGTCGAGCAGTACTTC.

This clonotype was observed a handful of times. This chain uses TRBV27 with TRBJ2-7; 7 bases agree with TRBD1. This CDR3 is 14 amino acids long. Germline CDR1 and CDR2: MNHEY and SMNVEV (reference sequence). V shed 6 bases and J 3 bases; nucleotides not matched to a gene: 8. The CDR3, as DNA: TGTGCCAGCAGCTACGGGACAGAAGGCTACGAGCAGTACTTC. Its translation is CASSYGTEGYEQYF.

The chain joins TRBV20-1 to TRBJ1-4, with D perhaps matching TRBD1 (5 bases). V shed 0 bases and J shed 7 bases, with 18 bases lying between them. Germline V gene sequence: CDR1 DFQATT, CDR2 SNEGSKA (reference sequence). The CDR3 is made up of 16 amino acids. For the CDR3, the DNA is TGCAGTGCTAGAGATCCCCGGGGCCTAGTCCTTGAAAAACTGTTTTTT. This codes for CSARDPRGLVLEKLFF.

The chain has TRBV5-1 and TRBJ2-5; weak D call: TRBD2 (6 bases). Germline assignment: CDR1 SGHRS and CDR2 YFSETQ. V was trimmed by 2 bases and J by 2 bases, leaving 13 bases between them. The CDR3 length is 15 residues. The CDR3 here is CASSFGLLVQETQYF. In DNA, the CDR3 is TGCGCCAGCAGCTTCGGACTACTAGTGCAAGAGACCCAGTACTTC.

A few counts support this clonotype. The chain is built from TRBV29-1 and TRBJ2-7; TRBD2 might be the D (6 bases). The V gene lost 1 base and the J gene lost 1 base, with 14 bases spanning the gap. The CDR3 length is 15 residues. From germline, CDR1 is SQVTM and CDR2 ANQGSEA. This CDR3 reads CSVEGGLTNSYEQYF. CDR3 nucleotide sequence: TGCAGCGTTGAAGGGGGACTGACCAATTCCTACGAGCAGTACTTC.